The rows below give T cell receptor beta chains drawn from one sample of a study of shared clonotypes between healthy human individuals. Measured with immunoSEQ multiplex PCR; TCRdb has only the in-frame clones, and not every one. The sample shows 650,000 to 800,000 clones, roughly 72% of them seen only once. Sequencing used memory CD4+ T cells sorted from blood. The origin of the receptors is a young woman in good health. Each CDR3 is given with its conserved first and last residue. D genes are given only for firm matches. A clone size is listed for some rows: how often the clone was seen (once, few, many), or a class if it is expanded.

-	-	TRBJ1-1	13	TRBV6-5	CASSLGFRSEAFF	TGTGCCAGCAGTTTAGGCTTTCGGTCTGAAGCTTTCTTT
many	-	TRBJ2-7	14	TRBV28	CASRPTAASYEQYF	TGTGCCAGCAGACCTACAGCGGCCTCCTACGAGCAGTACTTC
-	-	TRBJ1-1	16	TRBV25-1	CASSEIQGDRNTEAFF	TGTGCCAGCAGTGAAATACAGGGAGATCGGAACACTGAAGCTTTCTTT
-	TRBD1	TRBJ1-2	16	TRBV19	CASNPPGQRLNYGYTF	TGTGCCAGTAATCCTCCGGGACAGCGACTTAACTATGGCTACACCTTC
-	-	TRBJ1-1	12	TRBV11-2	CASRRLNTEAFF	TGTGCCAGCAGACGCTTAAACACTGAAGCTTTCTTT
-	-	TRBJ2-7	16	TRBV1	CTSILAGRDRNYEQYF	TGCACCAGCATCCTGGCTGGGCGGGATCGGAACTACGAGCAGTACTTC
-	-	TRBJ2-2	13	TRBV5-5	CASTILRAGELFF	TGTGCCAGCACCATTCTGAGGGCCGGGGAGCTGTTTTTT
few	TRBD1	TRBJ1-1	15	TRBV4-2	CASSQDRGRNTEAFF	TGTGCCAGCAGCCAAGACAGGGGGCGAAACACTGAAGCTTTCTTT
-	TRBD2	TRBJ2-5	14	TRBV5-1	CASRAGGGPETQYF	TGCGCCAGCAGAGCGGGAGGGGGCCCAGAGACCCAGTACTTC
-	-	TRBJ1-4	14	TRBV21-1	CASSPDQGNEKLFF	TGTGCCAGCAGCCCGGATCAGGGTAATGAAAAACTGTTTTTT
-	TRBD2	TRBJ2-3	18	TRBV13	CASSLEAVAGTGTDTQYF	TGTGCCAGCAGCTTAGAAGCGGTAGCGGGGACCGGCACAGATACGCAGTATTTT
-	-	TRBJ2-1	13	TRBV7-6	CASSLRPNNEQFF	TGTGCCAGCAGCTTACGGCCAAACAATGAGCAGTTCTTC
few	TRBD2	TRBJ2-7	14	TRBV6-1	CASQRDGGTYEQYF	TGTGCCTCCCAGCGGGACGGAGGTACCTACGAGCAGTACTTC
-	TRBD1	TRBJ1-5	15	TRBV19	CASRRGQGASQPQHF	TGTGCCAGTAGACGCGGACAGGGGGCGAGTCAGCCCCAGCATTTT
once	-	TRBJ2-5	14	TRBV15	CATSRDQGQETQYF	TGTGCCACCAGCAGAGATCAGGGGCAAGAGACCCAGTACTTC